The entry below describes one T cell receptor (beta chain). These data are taken from a study of OX40 agonist ivuxolimab in advanced cancers. The CDR3 extends over 16 amino acids. V shed 2 bases and J 9 bases; nucleotides not matched to a gene: 15. The germline gives CDR1 SQVTM, CDR2 ANQGSEA. Data came from immunoSEQ multiplex PCR; TCRdb stores just in-frame clones and leaves some out. The sample holds some 86,000 clones; roughly 87% are singletons and the top ten take 0.33%. Sequenced here: CD4+ or CD8+ T cells sorted from blood, sampled in a trial of the OX40 agonist ivuxolimab. The rearrangement links TRBV29-1 to TRBJ2-1; 8 positions agree with TRBD1. This TCR was recovered from an adult with an advanced solid tumor such as melanoma, head and neck, liver or kidney cancer. The CDR3 loop is CSVEWGKSQGAGEQFF. Written as DNA, the CDR3 is TGCAGCGTTGAATGGGGTAAGAGTCAGGGGGCAGGTGAGCAGTTCTTC.